This TCR beta chain was captured by sequencing in a study of blood T cell repertoires in COVID-19. The protocol was immunoSEQ multiplex PCR, while the TCRdb copy is restricted to in-frame clones and leaves out a portion. The sample gives about 190,000 clones, 70% to 90% of which show up once; about 22% is in the top ten. The CDR3 consists of 15 residues. The germline CDR1 and CDR2 sequences are MNHEY and SMNVEV (reference sequence). Between the trimmed V and J ends, which lost 3 bases and 4 bases, there was a span of 15 bases. Sequenced sample: peripheral blood. The clonotype comes from a man aged 55-75 years with active or convalescent COVID-19. J is TRBJ1-2 and V is TRBV27, with D perhaps matching TRBD1 (6 bases). The CDR3 loop reads CASSFEPGTFYGYTF. The CDR3 region has the DNA TGTGCCAGCAGTTTCGAGCCCGGGACATTCTATGGCTACACCTTC.